This TCR beta chain was sequenced in a study of blood T cell repertoires in COVID-19. Study as a whole: Both acute and convalescent COVID-19 samples were obtained from the United States, Italy and Spain.

Trimming took 10 bases from V and 2 from J, leaving 8 bases between them. CDR1 and CDR2 (germline): ENHRY, SYGVKD. The CDR3 consists of 11 residues. Authors' data handling: Cell counts per sample came from amplifying reference gene primers. TCRdb keeps only in-frame clones here, not all; method: immunoSEQ multiplex PCR. That table furnishes V, J and clone size, whereas the DNA furnished D and trimming. The sample lists about 120,000 clones; 88% were seen once. This clone has only a few counts. The clonotype was recovered from a human donor in a cohort sampled during active COVID-19. The sequenced sample consisted of peripheral blood. The V call is TRBV10-3, the J call TRBJ1-1; unclear D gene. The CDR3 loop is CATLFNTEAFF. The CDR3 DNA follows: TGTGCCACCTTATTCAACACTGAAGCTTTCTTT.